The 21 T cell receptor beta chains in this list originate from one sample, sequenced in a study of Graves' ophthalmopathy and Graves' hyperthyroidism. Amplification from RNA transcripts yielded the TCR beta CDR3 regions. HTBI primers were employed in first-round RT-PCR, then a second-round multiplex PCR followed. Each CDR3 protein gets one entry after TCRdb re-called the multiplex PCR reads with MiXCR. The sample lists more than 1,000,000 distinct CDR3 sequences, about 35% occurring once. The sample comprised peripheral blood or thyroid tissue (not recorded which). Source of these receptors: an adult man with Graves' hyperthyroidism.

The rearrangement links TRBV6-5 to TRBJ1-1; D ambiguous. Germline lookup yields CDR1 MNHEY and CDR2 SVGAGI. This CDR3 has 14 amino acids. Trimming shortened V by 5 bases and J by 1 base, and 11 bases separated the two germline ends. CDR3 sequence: CASSEWEGNTEAFF. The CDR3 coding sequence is TGTGCCAGCAGTGAATGGGAGGGGAACACTGAAGCTTTCTTT.

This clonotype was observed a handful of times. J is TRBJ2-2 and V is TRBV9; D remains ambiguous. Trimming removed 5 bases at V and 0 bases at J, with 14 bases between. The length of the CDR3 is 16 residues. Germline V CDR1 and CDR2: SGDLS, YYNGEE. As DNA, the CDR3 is TGTGCCAGCAGTACCTCCGGCTTGTCGAACACCGGGGAGCTGTTTTTT. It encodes CASSTSGLSNTGELFF.

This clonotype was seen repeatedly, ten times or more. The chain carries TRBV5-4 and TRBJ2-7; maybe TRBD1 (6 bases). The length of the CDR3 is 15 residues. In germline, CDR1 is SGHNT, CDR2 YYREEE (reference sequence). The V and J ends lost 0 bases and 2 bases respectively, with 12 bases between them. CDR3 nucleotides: TGTGCCAGCAGCTTGGCGGCAGGGGAAACCTACGAGCAGTACTTC. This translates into CASSLAAGETYEQYF.

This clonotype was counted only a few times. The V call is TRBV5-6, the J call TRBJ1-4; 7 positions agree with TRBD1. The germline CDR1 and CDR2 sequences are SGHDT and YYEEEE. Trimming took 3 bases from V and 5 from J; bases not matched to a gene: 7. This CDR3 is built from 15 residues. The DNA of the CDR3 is TGTGCCAGCAGCTGGAGGGGACAGCCAAATGAAAAACTGTTTTTT. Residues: CASSWRGQPNEKLFF.

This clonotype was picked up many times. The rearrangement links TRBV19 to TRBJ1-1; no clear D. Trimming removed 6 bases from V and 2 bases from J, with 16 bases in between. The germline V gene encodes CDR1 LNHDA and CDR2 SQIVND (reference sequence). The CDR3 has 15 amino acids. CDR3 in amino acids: CASRPQEMPNTEAFF. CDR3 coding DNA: TGTGCCAGTAGGCCTCAGGAAATGCCTAACACTGAAGCTTTCTTT.

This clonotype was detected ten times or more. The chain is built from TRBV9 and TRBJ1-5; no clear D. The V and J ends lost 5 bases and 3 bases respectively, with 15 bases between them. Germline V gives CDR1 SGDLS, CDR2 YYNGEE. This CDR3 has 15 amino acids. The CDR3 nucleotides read TGTGCCAGCAGTCGTAGTGAGCAGGACAATCAGCCCCAGCATTTT. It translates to CASSRSEQDNQPQHF. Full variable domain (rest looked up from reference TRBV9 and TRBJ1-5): DSGVTQTPKHLITATGQRVTLRCSPRSGDLSVYWYQQSLDQGLQFLIQYYNGEERAKGNILERFSAQQFPDLHSELNLSSLELGDSALYFCASSRSEQDNQPQHFGDGTRLSIL.

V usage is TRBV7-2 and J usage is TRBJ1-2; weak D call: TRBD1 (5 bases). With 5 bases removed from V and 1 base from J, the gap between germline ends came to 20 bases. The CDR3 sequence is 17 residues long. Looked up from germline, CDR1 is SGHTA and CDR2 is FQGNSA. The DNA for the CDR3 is TGTGCCAGCAGCCCTAATCCCCGGGACGGAATTAACTATGGCTACACCTTC. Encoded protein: CASSPNPRDGINYGYTF.

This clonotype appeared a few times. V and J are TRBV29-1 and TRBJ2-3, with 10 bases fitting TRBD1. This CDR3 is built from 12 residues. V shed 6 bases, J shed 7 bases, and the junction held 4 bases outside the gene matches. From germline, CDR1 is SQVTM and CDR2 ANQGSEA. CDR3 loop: CSVLDRGHTQYF. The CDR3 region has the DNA TGCAGCGTCCTCGACAGGGGGCATACGCAGTATTTT.

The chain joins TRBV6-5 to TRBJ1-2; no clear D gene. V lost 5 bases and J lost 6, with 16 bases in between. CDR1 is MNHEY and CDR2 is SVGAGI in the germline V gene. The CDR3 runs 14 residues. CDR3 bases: TGTGCCAGCAGTCCGACGGTCCGGAGCCATGGCTACACCTTC. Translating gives CASSPTVRSHGYTF.

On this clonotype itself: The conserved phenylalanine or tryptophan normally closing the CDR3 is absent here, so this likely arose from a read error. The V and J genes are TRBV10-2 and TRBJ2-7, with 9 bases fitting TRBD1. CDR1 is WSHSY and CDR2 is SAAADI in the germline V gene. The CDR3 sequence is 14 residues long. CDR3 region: CASSLRTGAYEQYL. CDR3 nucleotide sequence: TGTGCCAGCAGTTTGAGGACAGGGGCCTACGAGCAGTACCTC.

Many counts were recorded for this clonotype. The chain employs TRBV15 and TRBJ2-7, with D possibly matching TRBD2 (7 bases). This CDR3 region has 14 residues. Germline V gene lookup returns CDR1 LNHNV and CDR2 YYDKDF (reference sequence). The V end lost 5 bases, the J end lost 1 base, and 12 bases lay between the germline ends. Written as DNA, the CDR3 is TGTGCCACCAGCGGAGGGGGGGTATCCTACGAGCAGTACTTC. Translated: CATSGGGVSYEQYF.

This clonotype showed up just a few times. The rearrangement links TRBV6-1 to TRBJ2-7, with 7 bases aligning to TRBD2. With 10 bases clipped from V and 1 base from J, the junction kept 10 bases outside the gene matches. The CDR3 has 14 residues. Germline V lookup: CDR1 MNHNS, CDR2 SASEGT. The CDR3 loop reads CATTRTGGSYEQYF. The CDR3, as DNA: TGTGCCACCACCCGAACGGGGGGATCCTACGAGCAGTACTTC.

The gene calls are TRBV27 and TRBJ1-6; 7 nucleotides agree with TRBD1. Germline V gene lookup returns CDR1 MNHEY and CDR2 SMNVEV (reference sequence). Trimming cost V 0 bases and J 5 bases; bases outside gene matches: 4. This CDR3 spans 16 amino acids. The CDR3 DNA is TGTGCCAGCAGTTTATCGACACAGGGGAATAATTCACCCCTCCACTTT. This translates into CASSLSTQGNNSPLHF.

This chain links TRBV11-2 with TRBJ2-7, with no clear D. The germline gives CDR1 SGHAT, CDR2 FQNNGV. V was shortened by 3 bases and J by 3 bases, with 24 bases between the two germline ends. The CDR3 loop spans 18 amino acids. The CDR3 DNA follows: TGTGCCAGCAGCTTTGGTACCCGCCGGGCAAGGGCTCACTACGAGCAGTACTTC. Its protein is CASSFGTRRARAHYEQYF.

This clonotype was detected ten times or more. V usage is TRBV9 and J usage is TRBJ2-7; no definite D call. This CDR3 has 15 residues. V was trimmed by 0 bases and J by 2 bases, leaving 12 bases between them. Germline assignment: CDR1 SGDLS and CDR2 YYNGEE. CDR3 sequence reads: CASSVASGGAYEQYF. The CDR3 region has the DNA TGTGCCAGCAGCGTAGCTTCGGGTGGCGCCTACGAGCAGTACTTC.

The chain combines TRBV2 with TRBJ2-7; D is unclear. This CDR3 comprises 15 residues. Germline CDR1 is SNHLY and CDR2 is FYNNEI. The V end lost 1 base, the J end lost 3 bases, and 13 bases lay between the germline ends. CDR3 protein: CASSEELRNRYEQYF. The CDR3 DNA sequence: TGTGCCAGCAGTGAAGAGTTGAGGAACCGCTACGAGCAGTACTTC.

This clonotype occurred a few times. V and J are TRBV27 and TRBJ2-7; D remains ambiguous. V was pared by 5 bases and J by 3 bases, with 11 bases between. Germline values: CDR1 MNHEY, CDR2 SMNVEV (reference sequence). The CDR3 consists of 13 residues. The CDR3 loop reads CASSGGKVYEQYF. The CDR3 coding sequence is TGTGCCAGCAGTGGCGGTAAGGTCTACGAGCAGTACTTC.

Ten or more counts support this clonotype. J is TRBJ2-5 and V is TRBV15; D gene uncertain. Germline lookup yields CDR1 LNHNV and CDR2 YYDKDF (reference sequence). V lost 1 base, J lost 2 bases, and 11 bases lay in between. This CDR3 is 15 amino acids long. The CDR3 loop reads CATSRGWADQETQYF. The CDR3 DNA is TGTGCCACCAGCAGAGGGTGGGCAGATCAAGAGACCCAGTACTTC.

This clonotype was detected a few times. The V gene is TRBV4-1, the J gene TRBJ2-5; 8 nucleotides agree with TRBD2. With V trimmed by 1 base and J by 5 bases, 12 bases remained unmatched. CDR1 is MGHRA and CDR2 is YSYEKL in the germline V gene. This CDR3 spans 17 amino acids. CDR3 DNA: TGCGCCAGCAGCCAAGTTTCTAGCGGGTGGTTTGTGGAGACCCAGTACTTC. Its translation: CASSQVSSGWFVETQYF.

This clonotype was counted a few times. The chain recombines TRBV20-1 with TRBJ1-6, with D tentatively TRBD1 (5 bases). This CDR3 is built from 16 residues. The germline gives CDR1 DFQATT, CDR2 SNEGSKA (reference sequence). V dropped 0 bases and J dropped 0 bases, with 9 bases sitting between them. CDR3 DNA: TGCAGTGCTAGAGATCATGGGGGCTCCTATAATTCACCCCTCCACTTT. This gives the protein CSARDHGGSYNSPLHF.

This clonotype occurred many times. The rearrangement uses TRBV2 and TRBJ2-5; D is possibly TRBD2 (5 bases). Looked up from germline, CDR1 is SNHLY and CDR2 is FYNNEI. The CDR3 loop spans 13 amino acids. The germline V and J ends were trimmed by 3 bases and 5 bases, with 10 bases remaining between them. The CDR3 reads CASSDPGYETQYF. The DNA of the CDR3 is TGTGCCAGCAGTGACCCGGGGTATGAGACCCAGTACTTC.